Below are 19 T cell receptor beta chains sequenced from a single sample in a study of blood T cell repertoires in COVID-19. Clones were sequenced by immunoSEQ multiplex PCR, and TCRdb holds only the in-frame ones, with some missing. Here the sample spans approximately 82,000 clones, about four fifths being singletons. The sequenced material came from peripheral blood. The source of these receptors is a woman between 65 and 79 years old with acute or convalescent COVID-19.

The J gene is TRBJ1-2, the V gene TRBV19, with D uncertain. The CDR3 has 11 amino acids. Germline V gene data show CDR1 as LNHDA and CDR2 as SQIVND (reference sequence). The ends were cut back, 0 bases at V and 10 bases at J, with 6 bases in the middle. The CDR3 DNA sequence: TGTGCCAGTAGTATAGACAGACTCTACACCTTC. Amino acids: CASSIDRLYTF.

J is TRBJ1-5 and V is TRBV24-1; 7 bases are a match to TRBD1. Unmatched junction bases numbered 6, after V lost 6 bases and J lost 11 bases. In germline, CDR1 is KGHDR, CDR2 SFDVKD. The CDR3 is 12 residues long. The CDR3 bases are TGTGCCACCAGTTCTGCCCAGGGGGCCCAGCATTTT. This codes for CATSSAQGAQHF.

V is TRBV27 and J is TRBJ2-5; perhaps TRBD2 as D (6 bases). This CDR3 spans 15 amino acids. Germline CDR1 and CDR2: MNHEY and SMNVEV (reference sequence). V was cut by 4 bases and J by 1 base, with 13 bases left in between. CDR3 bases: TGTGCCAGCAGTTCCCTTGGGGGGATCCAAGAGACCCAGTACTTC. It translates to CASSSLGGIQETQYF.

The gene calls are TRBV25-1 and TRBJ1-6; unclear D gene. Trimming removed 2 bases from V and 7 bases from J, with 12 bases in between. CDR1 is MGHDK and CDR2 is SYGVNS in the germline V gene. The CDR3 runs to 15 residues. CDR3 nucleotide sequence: TGTGCCAGCAGTGAAAGTCATGGCCCAAATTCACCCCTCCACTTT. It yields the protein CASSESHGPNSPLHF.

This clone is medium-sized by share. The CDR3 region is CASSQEGNPGSNSPLHF. As DNA, the CDR3 is TGCGCCAGCAGCCAAGAGGGCAATCCAGGGTCTAATTCACCCCTCCACTTT. The rearrangement uses TRBV4-1 and TRBJ1-6, with TRBD1 as a possible D gene (5 bases). With 0 bases removed from V and 6 bases from J, the gap between germline ends came to 15 bases. Germline lookup yields CDR1 MGHRA and CDR2 YSYEKL. The CDR3 is 17 residues long.

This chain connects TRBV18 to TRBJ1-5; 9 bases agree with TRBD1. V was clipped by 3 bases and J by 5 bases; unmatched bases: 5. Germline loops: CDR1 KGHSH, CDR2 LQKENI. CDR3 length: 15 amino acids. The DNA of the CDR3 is TGTGCCAGCTCACCGGGACAGGGAGGCGATCAGCCCCAGCATTTT. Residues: CASSPGQGGDQPQHF.

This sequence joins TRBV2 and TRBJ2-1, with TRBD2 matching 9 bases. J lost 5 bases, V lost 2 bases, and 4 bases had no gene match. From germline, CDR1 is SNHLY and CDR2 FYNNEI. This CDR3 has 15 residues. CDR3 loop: CASSELTSGNNEQFF. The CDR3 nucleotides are TGTGCCAGCAGTGAATTGACTAGCGGAAACAATGAGCAGTTCTTC. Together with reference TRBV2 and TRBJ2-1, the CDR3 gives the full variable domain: EPEVTQTPSHQVTQMGQEVILRCVPISNHLYFYWYRQILGQKVEFLVSFYNNEISEKSEIFDDQFSVERPDGSNFTLKIRSTKLEDSAMYFCASSELTSGNNEQFFGPGTRLTVL.

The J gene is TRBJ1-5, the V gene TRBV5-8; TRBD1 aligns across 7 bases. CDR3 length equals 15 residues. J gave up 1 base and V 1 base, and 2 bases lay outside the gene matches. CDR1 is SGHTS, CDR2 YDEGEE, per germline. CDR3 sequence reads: CASSLRRGSNQPQHF. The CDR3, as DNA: TGTGCCAGCAGCTTGCGCAGGGGGAGCAATCAGCCCCAGCATTTT.

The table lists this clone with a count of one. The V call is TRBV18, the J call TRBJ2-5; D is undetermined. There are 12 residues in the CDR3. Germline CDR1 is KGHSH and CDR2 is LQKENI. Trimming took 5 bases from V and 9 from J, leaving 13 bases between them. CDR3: CASSAAGWAQYF. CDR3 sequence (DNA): TGTGCCAGCTCAGCGGCTGGGTGGGCCCAGTACTTC.

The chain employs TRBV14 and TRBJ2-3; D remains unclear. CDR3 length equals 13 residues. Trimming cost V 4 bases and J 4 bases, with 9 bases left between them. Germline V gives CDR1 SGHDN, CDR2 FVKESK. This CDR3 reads CASSPFVSDTQYF. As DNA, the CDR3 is TGTGCCAGCAGCCCCTTCGTGTCAGATACGCAGTATTTT.

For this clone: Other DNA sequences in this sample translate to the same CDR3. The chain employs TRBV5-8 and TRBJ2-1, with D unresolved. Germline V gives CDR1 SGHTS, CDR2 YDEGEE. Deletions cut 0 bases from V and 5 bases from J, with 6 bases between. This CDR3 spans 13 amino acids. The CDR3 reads CASSLGLNNEQFF. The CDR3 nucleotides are TGTGCCAGCAGCTTGGGACTGAACAATGAGCAGTTCTTC.

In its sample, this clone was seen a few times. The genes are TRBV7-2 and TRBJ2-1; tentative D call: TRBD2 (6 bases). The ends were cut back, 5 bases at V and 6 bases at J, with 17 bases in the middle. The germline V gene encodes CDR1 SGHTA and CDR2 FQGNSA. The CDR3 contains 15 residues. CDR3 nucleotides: TGTGCCAGCAGCCCCCCCGGGAGAGGGTTCAATGAGCAGTTCTTC. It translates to CASSPPGRGFNEQFF.

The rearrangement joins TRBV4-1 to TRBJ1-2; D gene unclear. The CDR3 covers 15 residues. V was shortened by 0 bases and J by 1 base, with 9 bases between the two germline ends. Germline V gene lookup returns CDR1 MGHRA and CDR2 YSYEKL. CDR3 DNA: TGCGCCAGCAGCCAAGATCATCAGGTTAACTATGGCTACACCTTC. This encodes CASSQDHQVNYGYTF.

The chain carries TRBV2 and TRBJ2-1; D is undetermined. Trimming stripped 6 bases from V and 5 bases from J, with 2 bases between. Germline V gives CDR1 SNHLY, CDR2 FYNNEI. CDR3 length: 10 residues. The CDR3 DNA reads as TGTGCCAGCAGCGACAATGAGCAGTTCTTC. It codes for CASSDNEQFF.

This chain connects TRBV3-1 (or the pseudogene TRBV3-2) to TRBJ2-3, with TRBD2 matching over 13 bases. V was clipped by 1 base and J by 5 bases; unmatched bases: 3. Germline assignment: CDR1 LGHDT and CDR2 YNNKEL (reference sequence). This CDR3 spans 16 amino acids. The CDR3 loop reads CASSQVLAGGQDTQYF. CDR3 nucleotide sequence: TGTGCCAGCAGCCAAGTACTAGCGGGAGGGCAAGATACGCAGTATTTT.

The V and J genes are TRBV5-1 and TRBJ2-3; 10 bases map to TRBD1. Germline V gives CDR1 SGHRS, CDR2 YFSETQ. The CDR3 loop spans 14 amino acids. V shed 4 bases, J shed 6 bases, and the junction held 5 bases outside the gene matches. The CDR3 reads CASSPGTGDDTQYF. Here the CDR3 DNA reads TGCGCCAGCAGCCCAGGGACAGGGGACGATACGCAGTATTTT.

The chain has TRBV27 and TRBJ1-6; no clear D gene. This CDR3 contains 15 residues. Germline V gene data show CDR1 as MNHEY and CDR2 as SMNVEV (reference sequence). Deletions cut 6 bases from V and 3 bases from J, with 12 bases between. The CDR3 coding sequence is TGTGCCAGCAGGCCTACTCGAGGCTATAATTCACCCCTCCACTTT. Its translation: CASRPTRGYNSPLHF.

The CDR3 loop reads CATSRGEIWTGDADTQYF. The CDR3 DNA sequence: TGTGCCACCAGCAGAGGAGAGATTTGGACAGGGGATGCAGATACGCAGTATTTT. The chain is built from TRBV15 and TRBJ2-3; 9 nucleotides align to TRBD1. V was clipped by 1 base and J by 4 bases; unmatched bases: 12. CDR3 size: 18 residues. Germline V gene lookup returns CDR1 LNHNV and CDR2 YYDKDF (reference sequence). The complete variable domain, with remaining parts taken from reference TRBV15 and TRBJ2-3, reads DAMVIQNPRYQVTQFGKPVTLSCSQTLNHNVMYWYQQKSSQAPKLLFHYYDKDFNNEADTPDNFQSRRPNTSFCFLDIRSPGLGDTAMYLCATSRGEIWTGDADTQYFGPGTRLTVL.

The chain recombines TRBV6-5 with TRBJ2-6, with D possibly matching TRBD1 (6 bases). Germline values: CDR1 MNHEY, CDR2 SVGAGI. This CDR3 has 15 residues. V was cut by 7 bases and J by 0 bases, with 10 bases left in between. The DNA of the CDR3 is TGTGCCAGCACCGACAGGTTCTCTGGGGCCAACGTCCTGACTTTC. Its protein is CASTDRFSGANVLTF.